Following are 21 T cell receptor beta chains from one sample sequenced in a study of blood T cell repertoires in COVID-19 (TCRdb year 2020). Receptor amplification or capture employed the immunoSEQ multiplex PCR assay. The table comes from immuneACCESS by way of TCRdb, which keeps in-frame sequences with V and J called. Part of the clones is missing from these tables; in studies checked, under half for an unresolved V gene and the rest for unknown reasons. In all, the sample holds 80,000 to 100,000 clones, and around 84% of those were seen once. About 24% of the sample is taken by the ten largest. The sample was peripheral blood. Every receptor here comes from an elderly woman in a cohort sampled during active or convalescent COVID-19.

This chain joins TRBV28 and TRBJ1-6; 7 bases agree with TRBD1. This CDR3 contains 14 residues. Germline V gene lookup returns CDR1 MDHEN and CDR2 SYDVKM. Trimming took 4 bases from V and 5 from J; bases not matched to a gene: 2. The CDR3 sequence is CASSSGTDNSPLHF. CDR3 sequence (DNA): TGTGCCAGCAGTTCCGGGACAGATAATTCACCCCTCCACTTT.

The rearrangement joins TRBV6-5 to TRBJ2-7, with unresolved D. The CDR3 is made up of 15 amino acids. Germline V lookup: CDR1 MNHEY, CDR2 SVGAGI. V was shortened by 7 bases and J by 0 bases, with 16 bases between the two germline ends. DNA for the CDR3: TGTGCCAGCAACCTAGACCAGTGGAACTCCTACGAGCAGTACTTC. Translating it yields CASNLDQWNSYEQYF.

The chain links TRBV18 to TRBJ1-4, with a possible D match to TRBD1 (5 bases). This CDR3 has 14 amino acids. Trimming took off 2 bases at V and 8 bases at J, with 12 bases between the two ends. Germline CDR1 KGHSH, CDR2 LQKENI. For the CDR3, the DNA is TGTGCCAGCTCACCAACGTCGGGGGAGGAAAAACTGTTTTTT. Amino acids: CASSPTSGEEKLFF.

The CDR3 protein is CSARYTVETQYF. The CDR3 nucleotides are TGCAGCGCCCGGTATACAGTAGAGACCCAGTACTTC. J is TRBJ2-5 and V is TRBV29-1; no clear D. Looked up from germline, CDR1 is SQVTM and CDR2 is ANQGSEA. The CDR3 has 12 amino acids. The V and J ends lost 7 bases and 4 bases respectively, with 13 bases between them.

The chain couples TRBV5-4 to TRBJ1-6, with 8 bases aligning to TRBD1. The CDR3 runs 15 residues. CDR1 SGHNT and CDR2 YYREEE come from the germline V gene (reference sequence). The junction had 3 bases not matched to a gene; V was cut back by 1 base and J by 6 bases. The CDR3 is CASSLRDRINSPLHF. The CDR3 DNA follows: TGTGCCAGCAGCTTGCGGGACAGGATTAATTCACCCCTCCACTTT.

The rearrangement links TRBV18 to TRBJ1-5, with 11 bases that match TRBD1. After removal of 3 bases from V and 2 bases from J, the junction contained 6 bases not matched to a gene. Germline values: CDR1 KGHSH, CDR2 LQKENI. This CDR3 has 17 amino acids. CDR3 protein: CASSPGQGEMGNQPQHF. Written as DNA, the CDR3 is TGTGCCAGCTCACCGGGACAGGGGGAAATGGGCAATCAGCCCCAGCATTTT. The full variable domain, rest sourced from reference TRBV18 and TRBJ1-5, is NAGVMQNPRHLVRRRGQEARLRCSPMKGHSHVYWYRQLPEEGLKFMVYLQKENIIDESGMPKERFSAEFPKEGPSILRIQQVVRGDSAAYFCASSPGQGEMGNQPQHFGDGTRLSIL.

The table lists this clone with a count of one. This chain uses TRBV6-6 with TRBJ1-2, with 7 bases matching TRBD1. Germline trimming cut 5 bases from V and 4 bases from J; bases unmatched to any gene: 7. CDR3 length: 14 amino acids. Germline values: CDR1 MNHNY, CDR2 SVGAGI (reference sequence). Here the CDR3 reads CASSAPGTAYGYTF. CDR3 DNA: TGTGCCAGCAGTGCCCCCGGGACAGCCTATGGCTACACCTTC.

The V call is TRBV5-6, the J call TRBJ2-7; D gene uncertain. The ends were cut back, 0 bases at V and 7 bases at J, with 5 bases in the middle. The CDR3 is 11 residues long. Looked up from germline, CDR1 is SGHDT and CDR2 is YYEEEE. In nucleotides, the CDR3 is TGTGCCAGCAGCTTGGGGCGGGAGCAGTACTTC. It codes for CASSLGREQYF.

The chain carries TRBV27 and TRBJ2-3; tentative D call: TRBD1 (5 bases). Looked up from germline, CDR1 is MNHEY and CDR2 is SMNVEV (reference sequence). The V end lost 10 bases, the J end lost 5 bases, and 25 bases lay between the germline ends. This CDR3 contains 16 residues. The CDR3 protein is CATSSTALRMGDTQYF. CDR3 bases: TGTGCCACCTCCTCGACAGCCCTAAGGATGGGAGATACGCAGTATTTT.

The chain carries TRBV6-5 and TRBJ1-2, with D unclear. Germline CDR1 reads MNHEY; CDR2 reads SVGAGI. V was trimmed by 6 bases and J by 6 bases, leaving 8 bases between them. This CDR3 contains 11 residues. CDR3 protein: CASRIRDGYTF. Written as DNA, the CDR3 is TGTGCCAGCAGAATCCGGGATGGCTACACCTTC.

The chain joins TRBV5-4 to TRBJ1-6; D perhaps matches TRBD1 (6 bases). In germline, CDR1 is SGHNT, CDR2 YYREEE (reference sequence). V lost 4 bases to trimming and J lost 4 bases, with 15 bases between them. CDR3 length: 16 residues. The CDR3 sequence is CASSPGLGGYNSPLHF. The DNA for the CDR3 is TGTGCCAGCAGCCCGGGGTTAGGGGGTTATAATTCACCCCTCCACTTT.

This chain links TRBV20-1 with TRBJ2-1, with TRBD2 matching over 7 bases. This CDR3 has 11 residues. Losses at the gene ends were 7 bases for V and 6 bases for J; bases not matched to a gene: 3. Per germline, CDR1 DFQATT and CDR2 SNEGSKA (reference sequence). This CDR3 is CSGGSPNEQFF. CDR3 nucleotides: TGCAGTGGCGGGAGTCCCAATGAGCAGTTCTTC.

The rearrangement joins TRBV29-1 to TRBJ1-1, with D maybe TRBD1 (6 bases). CDR1 is SQVTM, CDR2 ANQGSEA, per germline. Trimming took 6 bases from V and 5 from J, leaving 7 bases between them. The CDR3 totals 10 residues. The CDR3 DNA reads TGCAGCGTACAGGGTACTGAAGCTTTCTTT. Translated: CSVQGTEAFF.

The chain is built from TRBV11-2 and TRBJ2-1, with D possibly TRBD2 on 5 matching bases. The germline gives CDR1 SGHAT, CDR2 FQNNGV. This CDR3 has 14 residues. Trimming cost V 2 bases and J 5 bases, with 10 bases left between them. The CDR3: CASSLSSGNNEQFF. The CDR3 bases are TGTGCCAGCAGCTTATCTTCCGGGAACAATGAGCAGTTCTTC.

The V gene is TRBV19, the J gene TRBJ1-2, with a possible D match to TRBD1 (5 bases). Germline V CDR1 and CDR2: LNHDA, SQIVND (reference sequence). The CDR3 runs 15 residues. The V gene lost 5 bases and the J gene lost 0 bases, with 13 bases spanning the gap. The CDR3 reads CASSPGAGANYGYTF. CDR3 DNA sequence: TGTGCCAGTAGTCCTGGGGCAGGCGCTAACTATGGCTACACCTTC.

The chain employs TRBV30 and TRBJ2-1; D call uncertain. V dropped 3 bases and J dropped 8 bases, with 11 bases sitting between them. CDR3 length: 12 amino acids. Germline values: CDR1 GTSNPN, CDR2 SVGIG (reference sequence). CDR3 protein: CAWRKTMDEQFF. The CDR3 coding sequence is TGTGCCTGGAGAAAAACAATGGATGAGCAGTTCTTC.

CDR3 in DNA: TGTGCCAGCACACTGGGGCGGATCAATCAGCCCCAGCATTTT. It translates to CASTLGRINQPQHF. V is TRBV5-8 and J is TRBJ1-5, with a tentative D call TRBD1 (5 bases). Trimming removed 6 bases from V and 3 bases from J, with 13 bases in between. Germline CDR1 reads SGHTS; CDR2 reads YDEGEE. The CDR3 is 14 residues long.

The chain employs TRBV6-6 and TRBJ2-1; 11 bases match TRBD2. CDR3 length: 15 amino acids. The germline V gene encodes CDR1 MNHNY and CDR2 SVGAGI (reference sequence). Trimming cost V 4 bases and J 6 bases; bases outside gene matches: 5. In nucleotides, the CDR3 is TGTGCCAGCAGTTCTGTAGCGGGAGGGCGCAATGAGCAGTTCTTC. Amino acid sequence: CASSSVAGGRNEQFF.

The chain combines TRBV10-3 with TRBJ1-1; TRBD1 matches at 8 bases. Germline lookup yields CDR1 ENHRY and CDR2 SYGVKD. This CDR3 has 16 amino acids. V lost 4 bases to trimming and J lost 4 bases; unmatched junction nucleotides: 11. CDR3 in DNA: TGTGCCATCAGTGGCTCCCCGACAGGGGTAGGCACTGAAGCTTTCTTT. Amino acid sequence: CAISGSPTGVGTEAFF.

This chain uses TRBV5-1 with TRBJ1-4; weak D call: TRBD1 (5 bases). V lost 3 bases and J 0 bases, leaving 9 bases between the germline ends. Germline V gives CDR1 SGHRS, CDR2 YFSETQ. The CDR3 covers 15 residues. The DNA of the CDR3 is TGCGCCAGCAGCTACGGACAAACAACTAATGAAAAACTGTTTTTT. Its protein product is CASSYGQTTNEKLFF.

The chain carries TRBV27 and TRBJ2-1, with 13 bases fitting TRBD2. CDR3 length: 17 amino acids. Germline V gene sequence: CDR1 MNHEY, CDR2 SMNVEV (reference sequence). V lost 4 bases to trimming and J lost 7 bases; unmatched junction nucleotides: 10. This CDR3 reads CASSSNTGLAGFNEQFF. The DNA of the CDR3 is TGTGCCAGCAGTTCAAATACGGGACTAGCGGGATTTAATGAGCAGTTCTTC.